The 15 T cell receptor beta chains below come from one sample, sequenced in a study of regulatory T cells in long-lasting Graves disease. With iRepertoire HTBI primers and Arm-PCR of CDR3 regions, TCR beta libraries were built. TCRdb used MiXCR to reprocess the multiplex PCR reads, holding one entry per CDR3 protein. The sample lists more than 400,000 distinct CDR3 sequences, around 17% occurring once. The time point was: newly diagnosed GD, antithyroid drugs for less than 3 months. TCR sequences were obtained from RNA taken from PBMCs. Another study also made use of these data, one on T cells in Graves' hyperthyroidism and ophthalmopathy.

Source: peripheral blood mononuclear cells (PBMCs), taken at new diagnosis, from a patient treated with antithyroid drugs. These receptors were collected from a woman in her 30s with Graves disease.

This clonotype appeared a few times. The rearrangement joins TRBV25-1 to TRBJ2-7, with D unclear. From germline, CDR1 is MGHDK and CDR2 SYGVNS. This CDR3 is 11 amino acids long. Trimming took 5 bases from V and 5 from J, leaving 7 bases between them. The CDR3: CASSQRDEQYF. The CDR3 bases are TGTGCCAGCAGTCAACGGGACGAGCAGTACTTC.

The gene calls are TRBV6-6 and TRBJ1-5, with 9 positions matching TRBD1. There are 16 residues in the CDR3. V gave up 3 bases and J gave up 3 bases; unmatched junction bases: 6. Per germline, CDR1 MNHNY and CDR2 SVGAGI (reference sequence). CDR3 sequence reads: CASSYGTGSFNQPQHF. The DNA for the CDR3 is TGTGCCAGCAGTTATGGGACAGGGTCATTCAATCAGCCCCAGCATTTT.

This chain connects TRBV2 to TRBJ1-1; D not certain. Trimming stripped 9 bases from V and 2 bases from J, with 16 bases between. Per germline, CDR1 SNHLY and CDR2 FYNNEI. The CDR3 loop spans 14 amino acids. As DNA, the CDR3 is TGTGCCAGTTGGGTGGGTGTCGATAACACTGAAGCTTTCTTT. Translation gives CASWVGVDNTEAFF. Together with reference TRBV2 and TRBJ1-1, the CDR3 gives the full variable domain: EPEVTQTPSHQVTQMGQEVILRCVPISNHLYFYWYRQILGQKVEFLVSFYNNEISEKSEIFDDQFSVERPDGSNFTLKIRSTKLEDSAMYFCASWVGVDNTEAFFGQGTRLTVV.

A few counts support this clonotype. The V and J genes are TRBV3-1 and TRBJ2-7, with D unresolved. Trimming took off 4 bases at V and 0 bases at J, with 10 bases between the two ends. The germline V gene encodes CDR1 LGHDT and CDR2 YNNKEL (reference sequence). This CDR3 spans 14 amino acids. The CDR3 region is CASSLIQSSYEQYF. As DNA, the CDR3 is TGTGCCAGCAGCCTCATTCAGAGCTCCTACGAGCAGTACTTC.

This clonotype was counted ten times or more. This chain joins TRBV27 and TRBJ1-4, with a possible D match to TRBD1 (5 bases). Germline V gives CDR1 MNHEY, CDR2 SMNVEV (reference sequence). The CDR3 has 18 amino acids. The V and J ends lost 6 bases and 5 bases respectively, with 25 bases between them. The CDR3: CASSLKSRDGRLNEKLFF. DNA of the CDR3: TGTGCCAGCAGCCTAAAAAGCCGGGACGGAAGGTTAAATGAAAAACTGTTTTTT.

This clonotype was detected a few times. The chain is built from TRBV27 and TRBJ1-5; D unclear. This CDR3 comprises 13 residues. Germline values: CDR1 MNHEY, CDR2 SMNVEV (reference sequence). The V end lost 4 bases, the J end lost 4 bases, and 8 bases lay between the germline ends. This CDR3 reads CASSSMGNQPQHF. The CDR3 nucleotides are TGTGCCAGCAGTTCGATGGGGAATCAGCCCCAGCATTTT.

V usage is TRBV7-9 and J usage is TRBJ1-1; D is unresolved. With 5 bases removed from V and 4 bases from J, the gap between germline ends came to 8 bases. CDR1 and CDR2 from the germline V gene are SEHNR and FQNEAQ (reference sequence). CDR3 length: 12 amino acids. CDR3 loop: CASSPSGTEAFF. The CDR3 nucleotides read TGTGCCAGCAGCCCCAGTGGCACTGAAGCTTTCTTT.

This clonotype was seen at least ten times. The chain combines TRBV29-1 with TRBJ2-5, with D possibly matching TRBD2 (6 bases). V dropped 3 bases and J dropped 5 bases, with 13 bases sitting between them. Per the germline V gene, CDR1 is SQVTM and CDR2 is ANQGSEA. The CDR3 runs 13 residues. This chain's CDR3 is CSVETRRLETQYF. CDR3 sequence (DNA): TGCAGCGTTGAGACTAGAAGGTTGGAGACCCAGTACTTC.

This clonotype turned up a few times. This rearrangement joins TRBV12-3 or TRBV12-4 to TRBJ2-3; D possibly corresponds to TRBD1 (6 bases). Between the trimmed V and J ends, which lost 3 bases and 2 bases, there was a span of 12 bases. This CDR3 is 15 amino acids long. DNA of the CDR3: TGTGCCAGCAGTTTTCCCGGACAGCACACAGATACGCAGTATTTT. Its protein is CASSFPGQHTDTQYF.

The chain links TRBV12-3 or TRBV12-4 to TRBJ2-2; 7 nucleotides line up with TRBD1. CDR3 length equals 16 residues. Trimming cost V 7 bases and J 6 bases; bases outside gene matches: 14. This CDR3 is CASTREGGFRAGELFF. CDR3 nucleotide sequence: TGTGCCAGCACCCGTGAAGGGGGCTTCCGGGCCGGGGAGCTGTTTTTT.

This clonotype was observed many times. This chain connects TRBV28 to TRBJ2-5; no definite D call. Germline CDR1 and CDR2: MDHEN and SYDVKM. V lost 3 bases, J lost 2 bases, and 22 bases lay in between. The CDR3 is made up of 18 amino acids. CDR3 bases: TGTGCCAGCAGTTTCGCGGTCAGAGGCAGCAGACTTCAAGAGACCCAGTACTTC. It translates to CASSFAVRGSRLQETQYF.

V and J are TRBV27 and TRBJ2-4; D ambiguous. The CDR3 sequence is 14 residues long. Germline-derived CDR1 and CDR2 are MNHEY and SMNVEV (reference sequence). Trimming took off 7 bases at V and 0 bases at J, with 10 bases between the two ends. The CDR3 coding sequence is TGTGCCAGCAAAAGTGGGGAAGCCAAAAACATTCAGTACTTC. Amino acid sequence: CASKSGEAKNIQYF.

This clonotype came up a few times. The J gene is TRBJ1-1, the V gene TRBV6-1; possibly TRBD1 for D (5 bases). Germline V CDR1 and CDR2: MNHNS, SASEGT. The CDR3 runs 12 residues. Trimming left V 8 bases short and J 10 bases short, with 17 bases between. Here the CDR3 reads CASLEWGGAAFF. In DNA form, the CDR3 reads TGTGCCAGCCTAGAATGGGGGGGAGCAGCTTTCTTT.

Remarks on this clonotype: As the CDR3 is not closed by the conserved phenylalanine or tryptophan, this likely results from a read error. The gene calls are TRBV12-3 or TRBV12-4 and TRBJ1-5; possible D gene TRBD1, 6 bases. The CDR3 runs to 14 residues. V lost 7 bases to trimming and J lost 3 bases, with 13 bases between them. DNA for the CDR3: TGTGCCAGCACCCCGACAGGCTTCAATCAGCCCCAGCATTGT. This translates into CASTPTGFNQPQHC.

At least ten counts were recorded for this clonotype. The CDR3 loop is CSPQGVTDTQYF. The CDR3 DNA is TGCAGTCCCCAGGGGGTCACGGATACGCAGTATTTT. The V call is TRBV20-1, the J call TRBJ2-3, with 7 bases lining up with TRBD1. Germline CDR1 DFQATT, CDR2 SNEGSKA (reference sequence). This CDR3 contains 12 residues. Trimming took 8 bases from V and 6 from J; bases not matched to a gene: 8.